This is a list of T cell receptor beta chains from one sample in a study of human CD4 T cells and Enterobacteriaceae. Sequenced by immunoSEQ multiplex PCR; TCRdb stores in-frame clones only, minus some. Among about 25,000 clones listed, approximately 81% were seen once. The sample consisted of memory CD4+ T cells from blood. The receptors were gathered from a human donor in good health. Each CDR3 is given with its conserved first and last residue. D genes are given only for firm matches. A row's size may be missing; if present it is once, few, many or a size class.

D gene,clone size,V gene,J gene,CDR3 protein,CDR3 DNA
TRBD1,.,TRBV7-7,TRBJ2-5,CASSFTGDRETQYF,TGTGCCAGCAGCTTTACAGGGGATCGAGAGACCCAGTACTTC
.,.,TRBV10-1,TRBJ2-5,CASSEYRQETQYF,TGCGCCAGCAGTGAGTACAGACAAGAGACCCAGTACTTC
.,.,TRBV10-1,TRBJ2-1,CASSESGGNYNEQFF,TGCGCCAGCAGTGAGTCCGGCGGGAATTACAATGAGCAGTTCTTC
TRBD2,once,TRBV13,TRBJ2-7,CASRLAGGPYEQYF,TGTGCCAGCAGGCTAGCGGGGGGGCCATACGAGCAGTACTTC
.,.,TRBV18,TRBJ1-1,CASSPQEVNTEAFF,TGTGCCAGCTCACCGCAGGAGGTGAACACTGAAGCTTTCTTT
.,.,TRBV11-2,TRBJ1-5,CASSLDNSNQPQHF,TGTGCCAGCAGCTTAGATAATAGCAATCAGCCCCAGCATTTT
TRBD1,.,TRBV6-1,TRBJ1-5,CASSEESWDRGIDQPQHF,TGTGCCAGCAGTGAAGAATCTTGGGACAGGGGGATCGATCAGCCCCAGCATTTT
.,.,TRBV29-1,TRBJ1-2,CSVMFASGYGYTF,TGCAGCGTTATGTTTGCCAGCGGCTATGGCTACACCTTC
.,.,TRBV6-1,TRBJ1-5,CASSGTYDQPQHF,TGTGCCAGCAGCGGGACCTACGATCAGCCCCAGCATTTT
.,.,TRBV7-9,TRBJ1-1,CASSSSRGRDTEAFF,TGTGCCAGCAGCTCTAGTAGGGGGAGGGACACTGAAGCTTTCTTT
TRBD1,.,TRBV2,TRBJ1-2,CASRGQISNYGYTF,TGTGCCAGCAGGGGACAGATTTCTAACTATGGCTACACCTTC
.,.,TRBV7-8,TRBJ1-3,CASSLGSFSMRLRAGNTIYF,TGTGCCAGCAGCTTAGGTTCATTTTCGATGAGGCTAAGGGCTGGAAACACCATATATTTT
.,.,TRBV6-1,TRBJ2-1,CASSRNYNEQFF,TGTGCCAGCAGCCGAAACTACAATGAGCAGTTCTTC
.,medium-sized,TRBV5-4,TRBJ2-3,CASSLQGSTDTQYF,TGTGCCAGCAGCTTGCAGGGATCCACAGATACGCAGTATTTT
.,.,TRBV6-4,TRBJ2-2,CASSVRQGLNTGELFF,TGTGCCAGCAGTGTCCGTCAGGGACTCAACACCGGGGAGCTGTTTTTT
.,.,TRBV4-1,TRBJ1-4,CASSRGLSDEKLFF,TGCGCCAGCAGCAGGGGTCTAAGTGATGAAAAACTGTTTTTT
.,.,TRBV30,TRBJ1-5,CAWSVTGGRNQPQHF,TGTGCCTGGAGTGTCACCGGGGGTCGCAATCAGCCCCAGCATTTT
TRBD2,.,TRBV10-3,TRBJ2-3,CAISDTSGGASSQYF,TGTGCCATCAGTGATACTAGCGGGGGGGCCTCCTCGCAGTATTTT
.,.,TRBV5-1,TRBJ1-1,CASSVEGLGGRIEAFF,TGCGCCAGCAGCGTGGAAGGGCTCGGGGGGCGTATTGAAGCTTTCTTT
TRBD2,.,TRBV11-3,TRBJ2-3,CASSPTSGGDTQYF,TGTGCCAGCAGCCCGACTAGCGGGGGAGATACGCAGTATTTT
TRBD2,.,TRBV19,TRBJ2-2,CASRRLAGAGNTGELFF,TGTGCCAGTAGGCGACTAGCGGGGGCCGGGAACACCGGGGAGCTGTTTTTT
TRBD1,.,TRBV11-3,TRBJ1-4,CASSSGQGNEKLFF,TGTGCCAGCAGCTCGGGACAGGGTAATGAAAAACTGTTTTTT
TRBD2,.,TRBV11-2,TRBJ2-1,CASSSTPPGLEYNEQFF,TGTGCCAGCAGCTCCACCCCCCCGGGACTAGAGTACAATGAGCAGTTCTTC
TRBD2,.,TRBV11-2,TRBJ2-5,CASSLPTSGRVKTQYF,TGTGCCAGCAGCTTACCGACTAGCGGGAGAGTTAAGACCCAGTACTTC
.,.,TRBV30,TRBJ1-2,CAWGSLEPGTF,TGTGCCTGGGGTTCTTTGGAACCCGGCACCTTC
.,.,TRBV19,TRBJ2-7,CASSVRDPYEQYF,TGTGCCAGTAGCGTCAGGGACCCCTACGAGCAGTACTTC
TRBD1,few,TRBV10-3,TRBJ1-1,CAIGRQGENTEAFF,TGTGCCATCGGAAGACAGGGGGAGAACACTGAAGCTTTCTTT
TRBD1,.,TRBV7-7,TRBJ2-2,CASSRRGPDTGELFF,TGTGCCAGCAGTCGAAGGGGGCCAGACACCGGGGAGCTGTTTTTT
.,once,TRBV5-1,TRBJ1-1,CASSLPRQNTEAFF,TGCGCCAGCAGCTTGCCCCGGCAGAACACTGAAGCTTTCTTT
.,.,TRBV14,TRBJ2-3,CASSQAYSRTGLIRNTDTQYF,TGTGCCAGCAGCCAAGCATACTCGAGAACAGGGTTGATTCGGAACACAGATACGCAGTATTTT
.,.,TRBV27,TRBJ2-2,CASRTNYRAGGELFF,TGTGCCAGCAGGACAAACTACAGGGCCGGCGGGGAGCTGTTTTTT
TRBD1,.,TRBV6-1,TRBJ1-2,CVCLTGNYGYTF,TGTGTTTGTCTGACAGGGAACTATGGCTACACCTTC
.,.,TRBV5-4,TRBJ1-1,CASSLEGRSLNTEAFF,TGTGCCAGCAGCTTGGAGGGCAGGTCCCTGAACACTGAAGCTTTCTTT
.,once,TRBV15,TRBJ1-5,CATSSTIQPQHF,TGTGCCACCAGCAGCACCATCCAGCCCCAGCATTTT
TRBD2,few,TRBV5-1,TRBJ2-3,CASSLASSGRGTDTQYF,TGCGCCAGCAGCTTGGCTTCTAGCGGGAGAGGTACAGATACGCAGTATTTT
TRBD2,.,TRBV9,TRBJ2-1,CASSVVGLAGGEQFF,TGTGCCAGCAGCGTAGTGGGTCTAGCGGGGGGTGAGCAGTTCTTC
.,.,TRBV5-1,TRBJ2-1,CASYYGDSYNEQFF,TGCGCCAGTTATTACGGCGACTCCTACAATGAGCAGTTCTTC
TRBD1,.,TRBV6-1,TRBJ2-7,CASNGQGYEQYF,TGTGCCAGCAACGGACAGGGGTACGAGCAGTACTTC
.,.,TRBV6-5,TRBJ1-5,CASSSGAGQPQHF,TGTGCCAGCAGTTCGGGGGCGGGGCAGCCCCAGCATTTT
TRBD1,.,TRBV5-1,TRBJ2-1,CASSLLTRTGAYNEQFF,TGCGCCAGCAGCTTGTTAACCCGGACAGGGGCTTACAATGAGCAGTTCTTC
.,.,TRBV7-8,TRBJ2-7,CASSFFRFPAGQSSYEQYF,TGTGCCAGCAGTTTCTTTAGATTTCCGGCGGGACAGAGCTCCTACGAGCAGTACTTC
TRBD2,.,TRBV30,TRBJ2-2,CACLEGWSGSYTGELFF,TGTGCCTGCTTGGAAGGGTGGAGCGGGAGCTACACCGGGGAGCTGTTTTTT
.,once,TRBV27,TRBJ2-7,CASSFGHPLVKSYEQYF,TGTGCCAGCAGTTTCGGCCACCCACTCGTGAAATCCTACGAGCAGTACTTC
.,.,TRBV14,TRBJ2-1,CASSLGGRVFGNEQFF,TGTGCCAGCAGCCTAGGGGGGAGGGTGTTCGGCAATGAGCAGTTCTTC
.,.,TRBV28,TRBJ2-3,CASSPIGSITDTQYF,TGTGCCAGCAGTCCCATCGGGAGTATCACAGATACGCAGTATTTT
.,.,TRBV7-2,TRBJ1-5,CASSLGVYSNQPQHF,TGTGCCAGCAGCTTAGGAGTATATAGCAATCAGCCCCAGCATTTT
TRBD1,.,TRBV15,TRBJ2-5,CATSRVWAKDRFLETQYF,TGTGCCACCAGCAGAGTGTGGGCTAAGGACAGGTTTTTGGAGACCCAGTACTTC
.,.,TRBV6-5,TRBJ1-3,CASNSRSSGNTIYF,TGTGCCAGCAACAGTCGGAGCTCTGGAAACACCATATATTTT
.,.,TRBV28,TRBJ1-5,CASSSGRAGSNQPQHF,.